This entry lists 26 T cell receptor beta chains sequenced from one sample in a study of T cell repertoires in cytomegalovirus infection. TCRdb used MiXCR to reprocess the reads, holding one entry per CDR3 protein. Among approximately 290,000 distinct CDR3 sequences listed, roughly 23% were seen once. The sequencing input was PBMCs. The receptors stem from a human donor in good health (CMV status not recorded). Some clones in this sample may be carry-over from other donors' samples.

The rearrangement uses TRBV7-6 and TRBJ2-5; D possibly uses TRBD1 or TRBD2 (5 bases each). CDR1 and CDR2 from the germline V gene are SGHVS and FNYEAQ. The CDR3 has 14 residues. The V and J ends lost 7 bases and 5 bases respectively, with 17 bases between them. The CDR3 here is CASTRSRGTETQYF. CDR3 bases: TGTGCCAGCACCCGTTCCCGGGGCACGGAGACCCAGTACTTC.

This clonotype has at least ten counts. The V gene is TRBV7-8, the J gene TRBJ1-5, with 9 bases aligning to TRBD1. The trim removed 0 bases at V and 7 bases at J, leaving 7 bases unmatched. This CDR3 contains 16 residues. Germline CDR1 SGHVS, CDR2 FQNEAQ. The CDR3 coding sequence is TGTGCCAGCAGCTTAGCTGGGGGACAGGGCGGGCAGCCCCAGCATTTT. Its protein is CASSLAGGQGGQPQHF.

This clonotype was recorded once. Germline is not matched at one junction end, which may reflect a read error. The chain couples TRBV7-9 to TRBJ2-3; 9 bases match TRBD1. Germline CDR1 SEHNR, CDR2 FQNEAQ (reference sequence). The CDR3 length is 15 residues. CDR3 residues: CASSSEGQGTDTQYF. The CDR3, as DNA: TGTGCCAGCAGCTCCGAGGGACAGGGCACCGATACGCAGTATTTT.

The count of this clonotype is one. CDR3 sequence reads: CASGFPPYSSSECQPQHF. The CDR3 DNA follows: TGTGCTAGTGGTTTCCCCCCGTACAGTTCCAGTGAGTGTCAGCCCCAGCATTTT. This rearrangement joins TRBV12-5 to TRBJ1-5, with D uncertain. The germline V gene encodes CDR1 LGHNT and CDR2 FRNRAP. The CDR3 has 18 residues. Trimming pared 3 bases from V and 6 bases from J, leaving 24 bases between.

V is TRBV5-4 and J is TRBJ2-3; D call uncertain. The V gene lost 4 bases and the J gene lost 2 bases, with 11 bases spanning the gap. Germline CDR1 reads SGHNT; CDR2 reads YYREEE (reference sequence). The CDR3 totals 14 residues. CDR3 sequence: CASSAAGNTDTQYF. DNA for the CDR3: TGTGCCAGCAGCGCAGCAGGCAACACAGATACGCAGTATTTT.

The genes are TRBV19 and TRBJ2-1; D unclear. This CDR3 region has 15 residues. CDR1 is LNHDA, CDR2 SQIVND, per germline (reference sequence). Deletions cut 0 bases from V and 3 bases from J, with 9 bases between. The CDR3 DNA is TGTGCCAGTAGTATAGAGGCAACCGTCTACAATGAGCAGTTCTTC. This translates into CASSIEATVYNEQFF.

This clonotype was recorded a few times. The V and J genes are TRBV10-3 and TRBJ2-7; D is uncertain. Trimming cost V 2 bases and J 4 bases, with 15 bases left between them. This CDR3 is 15 amino acids long. In germline, CDR1 is ENHRY, CDR2 SYGVKD. The CDR3 spells CAISETLKGSYEQYF. CDR3 sequence (DNA): TGTGCCATCAGTGAGACCCTGAAGGGAAGTTACGAGCAGTACTTC.

The rearrangement links TRBV29-1 to TRBJ2-1, with 7 positions matching TRBD1. Germline V gives CDR1 SQVTM, CDR2 ANQGSEA. V lost 6 bases and J lost 10; bases outside the gene matches: 9. This CDR3 region has 12 residues. Here the CDR3 DNA reads TGCAGCGTGCGAGGGACAGTGGGCGAGCAGTTCTTC. Protein sequence: CSVRGTVGEQFF.

This clonotype appeared many times. CDR3 region: CAGASGVRNEQFF. The CDR3 DNA reads as TGTGCCGGCGCTAGCGGGGTGCGGAATGAGCAGTTCTTC. The chain links TRBV6-6 to TRBJ2-1, with 9 bases fitting TRBD2. V lost 11 bases to trimming and J lost 7 bases; unmatched junction nucleotides: 9. Germline loops: CDR1 MNHNY, CDR2 SVGAGI (reference sequence). This CDR3 region has 13 residues.

This clonotype was recorded many times. This rearrangement joins TRBV7-8 to TRBJ2-3, with 9 bases identical to TRBD2. The CDR3 is 15 residues long. Germline CDR1 and CDR2: SGHVS and FQNEAQ. J was trimmed by 3 bases and V by 6 bases; bases with no gene match: 7. CDR3 nucleotide sequence: TGTGCCAGCAGACTTAGCGGGAGTTGGACAGATACGCAGTATTTT. Protein product: CASRLSGSWTDTQYF.

The V call is TRBV9, the J call TRBJ2-5, with TRBD1 matching 10 bases. Germline CDR1 is SGDLS and CDR2 is YYNGEE. The trim removed 0 bases at V and 5 bases at J, leaving 1 base unmatched. The CDR3 sequence is 14 residues long. CDR3: CASSVEGQGETQYF. For the CDR3, the DNA is TGTGCCAGCAGCGTAGAGGGACAGGGGGAGACCCAGTACTTC.

The gene calls are TRBV27 and TRBJ2-7; 9 positions match TRBD1. The CDR3 consists of 15 residues. The V gene's germline CDR1 is MNHEY and CDR2 SMNVEV (reference sequence). The CDR3 DNA reads TGTGCGGGGGACAGGGAGCCCGAGGTTTGTGACGAGCAGTACTTC. It codes for CAGDREPEVCDEQYF.

This clonotype was picked up a small number of times. The rearrangement links TRBV5-1 to TRBJ2-7, with 11 bases that match TRBD2. V lost 1 base, J lost 6 bases, and 3 bases stayed unmatched. CDR3 length: 14 amino acids. Per germline, CDR1 SGHRS and CDR2 YFSETQ. The CDR3 protein is CASSLRLAGTEQYF. The CDR3 bases are TGCGCCAGCAGCTTGAGACTAGCGGGGACCGAGCAGTACTTC.

The chain uses TRBV28 and TRBJ1-2, with D possibly being TRBD1 (5 bases). Trimming took 2 bases from V and 0 from J, leaving 10 bases between them. This CDR3 region has 15 residues. Per the germline V gene, CDR1 is MDHEN and CDR2 is SYDVKM. CDR3 protein: CASSLADRANYGYTF. The CDR3 DNA reads as TGTGCCAGCAGTTTAGCCGACAGAGCTAACTATGGCTACACCTTC.

The rearrangement joins TRBV9 to TRBJ2-2, with a tentative D call TRBD1 (6 bases). Germline CDR1 SGDLS, CDR2 YYNGEE. Trimming cost V 3 bases and J 7 bases, with 16 bases left between them. This CDR3 comprises 15 residues. For the CDR3, the DNA is TGTGCCAGCAGCGAAGAACAGGGAACGAGCGGGGAGCTGTTTTTT. This encodes CASSEEQGTSGELFF. The full variable domain, completed using reference TRBV9 and TRBJ2-2, is DSGVTQTPKHLITATGQRVTLRCSPRSGDLSVYWYQQSLDQGLQFLIQYYNGEERAKGNILERFSAQQFPDLHSELNLSSLELGDSALYFCASSEEQGTSGELFFGEGSRLTVL.

For this clonotype: A much larger clone differs by one base, so this may be a read error. The chain employs TRBV7-2 and TRBJ2-5; D is undetermined. Per the germline V gene, CDR1 is SGHTA and CDR2 is FQGNSA. V lost 0 bases, J lost 5 bases, and 16 bases lay in between. The CDR3 is made up of 16 amino acids. Written as DNA, the CDR3 is TGTGCCAGCAGCTTAGCTCGCGCGGAAGGGTCGGAGACCCAGTACTTC. Protein product: CASSLARAEGSETQYF.

This clonotype was counted between two and nine times. The chain combines TRBV11-2 with TRBJ2-7, with 8 bases lining up with TRBD1. Germline loops: CDR1 SGHAT, CDR2 FQNNGV. The CDR3 runs 15 residues. V was clipped by 5 bases and J by 0 bases; unmatched bases: 6. This chain's CDR3 is CASSRQGLSSYEQYF. Here the CDR3 DNA reads TGTGCCAGCAGCCGACAGGGGCTTAGCTCCTACGAGCAGTACTTC.

This clonotype was seen more than once but under ten times. The chain recombines TRBV2 with TRBJ2-3, with unresolved D. The V and J ends lost 6 bases and 10 bases respectively, with 11 bases between them. This CDR3 has 11 residues. Germline V CDR1 and CDR2: SNHLY, FYNNEI. Here the CDR3 DNA reads TGTGCCAGCAGAGATGAGGTGTCGCAGTATTTT. This gives the protein CASRDEVSQYF.

This clonotype was observed many times. The chain has TRBV5-5 and TRBJ2-2; D is ambiguous. V was shortened by 3 bases and J by 0 bases, with 9 bases between the two germline ends. Germline values: CDR1 SGHKS, CDR2 YYEKEE (reference sequence). This CDR3 region has 15 residues. The CDR3 loop reads CASSSGPTNTGELFF. In DNA form, the CDR3 reads TGTGCCAGCAGCTCCGGGCCAACGAACACCGGGGAGCTGTTTTTT.

The chain carries TRBV19 and TRBJ1-1; D gene unclear. V lost 3 bases to trimming and J lost 3 bases, with 8 bases between them. This CDR3 has 13 residues. Looked up from germline, CDR1 is LNHDA and CDR2 is SQIVND (reference sequence). The CDR3 reads CASSIRTDTEAFF. The CDR3 DNA follows: TGTGCCAGTAGTATTAGGACGGACACTGAAGCTTTCTTT.

This chain links TRBV7-6 with TRBJ2-2, with 13 positions matching TRBD2. The CDR3 sequence is 16 residues long. The germline CDR1 and CDR2 sequences are SGHVS and FNYEAQ. J was trimmed by 4 bases and V by 4 bases; bases with no gene match: 3. CDR3 coding DNA: TGTGCCAGCAGCTCGGGACTAGCGGGGAGCACCGGGGAGCTGTTTTTT. It is translated as CASSSGLAGSTGELFF.

CDR3 nucleotide sequence: TGTGCCAGCAGGTCGCAGGGGAACACCGGGGAGCTGTTTTTT. It encodes CASRSQGNTGELFF. The chain has TRBV2 and TRBJ2-2; D might be TRBD1 (5 bases). CDR3 size: 14 residues. The germline V gene has CDR1 SNHLY and CDR2 FYNNEI. The V and J ends lost 6 bases and 1 base respectively, with 9 bases between them.

This clonotype has ten or more counts. This chain uses TRBV11-2 with TRBJ2-6; 9 bases align to TRBD1. CDR3 length: 19 amino acids. Germline CDR1 and CDR2: SGHAT and FQNNGV. The V segment lost 6 bases and the J segment 3 bases; nucleotides outside the gene matches: 15. CDR3 sequence reads: CASRVPGTGSVFGANVLTF. Written as DNA, the CDR3 is TGTGCCAGCAGAGTCCCCGGGACAGGGTCTGTCTTTGGGGCCAACGTCCTGACTTTC.

This clonotype was picked up one time. The rearrangement joins TRBV30 to TRBJ1-1; the match to TRBD1 covers 9 bases. V was pared by 3 bases and J by 2 bases, with 1 base of the junction left unmatched. The CDR3 has 13 amino acids. The germline gives CDR1 GTSNPN, CDR2 SVGIG (reference sequence). The chain's CDR3 is CAWRTGGNTEAFF. The CDR3 DNA reads TGTGCCTGGAGAACAGGGGGCAACACTGAAGCTTTCTTT. The full variable domain, its missing parts supplied by reference TRBV30 and TRBJ1-1, is SQTIHQWPATLVQPVGSPLSLECTVEGTSNPNLYWYRQAAGRGLQLLFYSVGIGQISSEVPQNLSASRPQDRQFILSSKKLLLSDSGFYLCAWRTGGNTEAFFGQGTRLTVV.

The chain joins TRBV6-2 or TRBV6-3 to TRBJ1-5; 7 bases map to TRBD1. Germline CDR1 MNHEY, CDR2 SVGEGT. CDR3 length equals 18 residues. Unmatched junction bases numbered 12, after V lost 2 bases and J lost 2 bases. CDR3 amino acids: CASSYTTKDRVGNQPQHF. Written as DNA, the CDR3 is TGTGCCAGCAGTTACACAACCAAAGACAGGGTTGGCAATCAGCCCCAGCATTTT.

V usage is TRBV28 and J usage is TRBJ1-5, with D possibly being TRBD1 (5 bases). V lost 5 bases to trimming and J lost 6 bases, with 14 bases between them. The CDR3 extends over 14 amino acids. In germline, CDR1 is MDHEN, CDR2 SYDVKM. The CDR3 coding sequence is TGTGCCAGCAGTGTTTCCCAGGGACGTCAGCCCCAGCATTTT. Its protein is CASSVSQGRQPQHF.